This T cell receptor (beta chain) was observed in a study of cytomegalovirus exposure and HLA in healthy donors. Study as a whole: The roughly 120 million unique TCR beta sequences, from about 190 million T cells, were found by an earlier analysis. Samples from HLA-typed donors yielded some 85 million unique TCRs in an early data release.

Study-wide findings and caveats: Later analysis associated a missense DCLRE1C variant with TCR beta V- and J-gene trimming. The classifier was said to identify cytomegalovirus status with high specificity and sensitivity.

Comments on this clone: No antigen is known for it.

In the PCR, 60 Vbeta and 13 Jbeta primers were used. Measured with immunoSEQ multiplex PCR; TCRdb has only the in-frame clones, and not every one. The data show 150,000 to 200,000 clones, 80% to 85% seen once. Losses at the gene ends were 4 bases for V and 7 bases for J; bases not matched to a gene: 7. CDR3 length: 13 residues. Germline CDR1 is SGHTA and CDR2 is FQGNSA. The chain has TRBV7-2 and TRBJ2-7; 7 bases line up with TRBD1. This clonotype was obtained from a woman under 40 in good health and CMV-seronegative. Sequencing was done on a sample of PBMCs. CDR3 loop: CASSYRDRTEQYF. Written as DNA, the CDR3 is TGTGCCAGCAGCTATCGGGACAGAACAGAGCAGTACTTC.